This note documents a single T cell receptor (beta chain) sequence. These data are taken from a study of blood T cell repertoires in COVID-19. Study context: Samples of COVID-19 (acute and convalescent) were obtained from the United States, Italy and Spain. In each case, the material was cDNA or gDNA derived from T cells, B-cell-depleted T cells, or PBMCs.

V was pared by 1 base and J by 8 bases, with 9 bases of the junction left unmatched. CDR3 length: 16 residues. Germline-derived CDR1 and CDR2 are SGHRS and YFSETQ. Per the original data handling: Reference gene primer amplification yielded estimated nucleated cell counts. Profiling relied on immunoSEQ multiplex PCR, and the TCRdb table lists in-frame clones only, not all of them. That table is the source of V, J and clone size, and D and trimming were worked out from the DNA. The data hold 100,000 to 150,000 clones, with around four fifths observed a single time. J is TRBJ1-4 and V is TRBV5-1; 9 nucleotides align to TRBD1. This TCR came from a man in his sixties with acute or convalescent COVID-19. Material: peripheral blood. CDR3 DNA: TGCGCCAGCAGCTTGTTGGCCGGGACAGGGAAAGAAAAACTGTTTTTT. It encodes CASSLLAGTGKEKLFF.